This T cell receptor (beta chain) emerged from a study of shared clonotypes between healthy human individuals. Using immunoSEQ multiplex PCR, the repertoire was profiled, and TCRdb retains in-frame clones only, with some absent. The sample lists about 2.5 million clones; about nine tenths were seen once. The CDR3 totals 13 residues. In germline, CDR1 is SGHTA, CDR2 FQGTGA. J gave up 6 bases and V 5 bases, and 6 bases lay outside the gene matches. This sequence joins TRBV7-3 and TRBJ1-1; TRBD1 aligns across 7 bases. The TCR sequence derives from a man between 18 and 35 years old in good health. Some clones in this sample may be carry-over from other donors' samples. The source material was naive CD4+ T cells from PBMCs. Subset here: CD45RA+ positively selected. The CDR3 bases are TGTGCCAGCAGCAACCGGCAGGGGGCTGAAGCTTTCTTT. Amino acid sequence: CASSNRQGAEAFF. The whole variable domain, remainder taken from reference TRBV7-3 and TRBJ1-1, is GAGVSQTPSNKVTEKGKYVELRCDPISGHTALYWYRQSLGQGPEFLIYFQGTGAADDSGLPNDRFFAVRPEGSVSTLKIQRTERGDSAVYLCASSNRQGAEAFFGQGTRLTVV.